In this sample, the clone carrying this T cell receptor beta chain turned up a few times. These data belong to a study of beta chain features in type 1 diabetes. CDR3 length: 14 residues. V was trimmed by 4 bases and J by 3 bases, leaving 12 bases between them. Looked up from germline, CDR1 is SGDLS and CDR2 is YYNGEE. The isolated RNA, all of it, was reverse transcribed, so expressed TCRB transcripts were what got sequenced. An average of around 3.9 million reads was obtained for naive, central memory and regulatory T cell samples. Generated by immunoSEQ multiplex PCR, the TCRdb table keeps only in-frame clones and is missing some. The profile shows under 400,000 clones, 10% to 15% of them singletons.

The sequence derives from a man between 18 and 29 years old in good health. The gene calls are TRBV9 and TRBJ2-3; a weak D match, TRBD1 (5 bases). Sequenced material: naive CD4+ T cells from blood. DNA for the CDR3: TGTGCCAGCAGCCCAGGGCCTTTGACAGATACGCAGTATTTT. It translates to CASSPGPLTDTQYF.